This T cell receptor (beta chain) was profiled in a study of cytomegalovirus exposure and HLA in healthy donors. Overall study findings and caveats: Roughly uniform depth of sequencing across donors was assumed in presence/absence analyses. Per published accounts, TCR beta sequences correctly predicted the HLA-A and HLA-B alleles of most subjects. Most TCR sequences were rare, but some public TCRs occurred in many donors. Reportedly, fewer N-insertions than the approximately 700-donor mean appeared in an Asian-associated ancestry cluster in a later analysis.

A multiplex PCR was run with 60 Vbeta primers and 13 Jbeta primers. TCRdb's table, derived via immunoSEQ multiplex PCR, lists solely in-frame clones and lacks some. Here the sample spans around 90,000 clones, around 85% being singletons. V gave up 7 bases and J gave up 6 bases; unmatched junction bases: 3. The CDR3 covers 14 residues. CDR1 and CDR2 (germline): MNHNS, SASEGT. This clone was seen only a few times. The antigen remains undetermined. Sequenced sample: PBMCs. The chain employs TRBV6-1 and TRBJ2-2, with TRBD2 matching over 12 bases. The source of this sequence is a young man in good health and CMV-seronegative. In nucleotides, the CDR3 is TGTGCCAGCATATGGACTAGCGGGGCCGGGGAGCTGTTTTTT. Translation: CASIWTSGAGELFF.